This T cell receptor beta chain was documented in a study of cytomegalovirus exposure and HLA in healthy donors. Study-wide findings and caveats: Certain indistinguishable V segments, among them TRBV6-2 and TRBV6-3, were excluded. Evidence from a later analysis indicated that most CMV-associated TCR beta chains looked HLA-restricted.

With respect to this clone: Its antigen is undetermined.

With 60 Vbeta and 13 Jbeta primers, the PCR was carried out. Produced via immunoSEQ multiplex PCR; TCRdb's table is partial and in-frame only. Of about 94,000 clones listed, approximately 77% are singletons. The CDR3 runs to 19 residues. The germline gives CDR1 LGHNA, CDR2 YNFKEQ. The ends were cut back, 0 bases at V and 0 bases at J, with 18 bases in the middle. The gene calls are TRBV4-2 and TRBJ2-1; the D gene is possibly TRBD2 (5 bases). Material: PBMCs. This sequence originates from a human donor in good health. CDR3 sequence reads: CASSQDRTELTSSYNEQFF. The CDR3 DNA is TGTGCCAGCAGCCAAGACCGTACTGAGCTAACTAGCTCCTACAATGAGCAGTTCTTC.